The 25 T cell receptor beta chains given below trace back to one sample, sequenced in a study of OX40 agonist ivuxolimab in advanced cancers. Method: immunoSEQ multiplex PCR; TCRdb's copy keeps in-frame clones and lacks some. The profile shows about 86,000 clones, about 93% of them singletons. Sequenced material: CD4+ or CD8+ T cells sorted from blood, taken in a trial of the OX40 agonist ivuxolimab. These receptor sequences come from an adult with an advanced solid tumor such as melanoma, head and neck, liver or kidney cancer.

J is TRBJ1-2 and V is TRBV7-2; D uncertain. CDR1 is SGHTA, CDR2 FQGNSA, per germline. Trimming stripped 3 bases from V and 4 bases from J, with 15 bases between. This CDR3 contains 15 residues. CDR3 coding DNA: TGTGCCAGCAGCTTCGACAATGTTGGAGGCTATGGCTACACCTTC. Its translation is CASSFDNVGGYGYTF. Variable domain in full (rest from reference TRBV7-2 and TRBJ1-2): GAGVSQSPSNKVTEKGKDVELRCDPISGHTALYWYRQSLGQGLEFLIYFQGNSAPDKSGLPSDRFSAERTGGSVSTLTIQRTQQEDSAVYLCASSFDNVGGYGYTFGSGTRLTVV.

The chain has TRBV6-5 and TRBJ1-4; 7 bases line up with TRBD1. The CDR3 sequence is 15 residues long. V lost 6 bases to trimming and J lost 7 bases; unmatched junction nucleotides: 11. Germline values: CDR1 MNHEY, CDR2 SVGAGI. The CDR3, as DNA: TGTGCCAGCAGACACCCGGGACCAGGGGGTGAAAAACTGTTTTTT. Its protein is CASRHPGPGGEKLFF.

The V gene is TRBV11-2, the J gene TRBJ2-3, with D perhaps TRBD2 (6 bases). The CDR3 contains 16 residues. From germline, CDR1 is SGHAT and CDR2 FQNNGV. The germline V and J ends were trimmed by 5 bases and 2 bases, with 17 bases remaining between them. Here the CDR3 reads CASSRRLGGSTDTQYF. The CDR3 DNA reads TGTGCCAGCAGCCGGAGGCTGGGAGGTTCCACAGATACGCAGTATTTT.

The rearrangement links TRBV9 to TRBJ2-7, with unresolved D. CDR3 length: 15 residues. Germline V gives CDR1 SGDLS, CDR2 YYNGEE. Trimming cost V 0 bases and J 2 bases, with 12 bases left between them. The CDR3 here is CASSVDEAGPYEQYF. The CDR3 DNA is TGTGCCAGCAGCGTAGATGAGGCCGGACCCTACGAGCAGTACTTC. The variable domain in full, with the rest retrieved from reference TRBV9 and TRBJ2-7, is DSGVTQTPKHLITATGQRVTLRCSPRSGDLSVYWYQQSLDQGLQFLIQYYNGEERAKGNILERFSAQQFPDLHSELNLSSLELGDSALYFCASSVDEAGPYEQYFGPGTRLTVT.

The V and J genes are TRBV28 and TRBJ2-2, with D unresolved. The V end lost 3 bases, the J end lost 5 bases, and 10 bases lay between the germline ends. The CDR3 spans 14 residues. The germline gives CDR1 MDHEN, CDR2 SYDVKM. The CDR3: CASSLAAGTGELFF. DNA for the CDR3: TGTGCCAGCAGTTTGGCGGCCGGGACCGGGGAGCTGTTTTTT.

The rearrangement joins TRBV7-3 to TRBJ2-7, with 7 nucleotides matching TRBD1. Germline assignment: CDR1 SGHTA and CDR2 FQGTGA. With 2 bases clipped from V and 6 bases from J, the junction kept 10 bases outside the gene matches. This CDR3 has 15 residues. The CDR3 loop is CASSLQGVPLSEQYF. CDR3 bases: TGTGCCAGCAGCTTACAGGGGGTACCGCTGTCCGAGCAGTACTTC.

The V gene is TRBV14, the J gene TRBJ2-4; D unclear. In germline, CDR1 is SGHDN, CDR2 FVKESK. The CDR3 sequence is 15 residues long. The V and J ends lost 1 base and 3 bases respectively, with 10 bases between them. The CDR3 reads CASSQGGFGKNIQYF. The CDR3 bases are TGTGCCAGCAGCCAAGGGGGTTTTGGCAAAAACATTCAGTACTTC.

This rearrangement joins TRBV7-2 to TRBJ2-2; D is perhaps TRBD2 (5 bases). Germline lookup yields CDR1 SGHTA and CDR2 FQGNSA. The CDR3 is 14 residues long. V lost 3 bases to trimming and J lost 2 bases, with 7 bases between them. CDR3 residues: CASSFGGNTGELFF. The CDR3 nucleotides read TGTGCCAGCAGCTTTGGAGGTAACACCGGGGAGCTGTTTTTT.

The V call is TRBV6-1, the J call TRBJ2-1; D perhaps matches TRBD2 (6 bases). The CDR3 totals 14 residues. Germline V lookup: CDR1 MNHNS, CDR2 SASEGT. V was cut by 6 bases and J by 3 bases, with 12 bases left in between. CDR3 nucleotides: TGTGCCAGCAGGCGGGACGGATACTACAATGAGCAGTTCTTC. Encoded protein: CASRRDGYYNEQFF.

This clone was recorded once. The rearrangement joins TRBV5-8 to TRBJ1-5, with D tentatively TRBD1 (6 bases). The CDR3 consists of 16 residues. Deletions cut 5 bases from V and 2 bases from J, with 17 bases between. Germline loops: CDR1 SGHTS, CDR2 YDEGEE. The CDR3 bases are TGTGCCAGCAGTTTAACAGGGTCACCGGGCAATCAGCCCCAGCATTTT. Protein sequence: CASSLTGSPGNQPQHF.

As DNA, the CDR3 is TGTGCCAGTAGTATGAGCGGGTCAGCACGAGAGACCCAGTACTTC. This sequence encodes CASSMSGSARETQYF. This chain uses TRBV19 with TRBJ2-5; possible D gene TRBD2, 6 bases. The CDR3 spans 15 residues. The V gene lost 3 bases and the J gene lost 4 bases, with 15 bases spanning the gap. The germline CDR1 and CDR2 sequences are LNHDA and SQIVND (reference sequence).

This clone occurred once. The chain links TRBV30 to TRBJ2-1; either TRBD1 or TRBD2 may supply D (5 bases each). CDR1 is GTSNPN, CDR2 SVGIG, per germline (reference sequence). The CDR3 length is 15 residues. Trimming pared 0 bases from V and 7 bases from J, leaving 16 bases between. The DNA of the CDR3 is TGTGCCTGGAGTGTAGGGACCCCTTTGACGAATGAGCAGTTCTTC. This sequence encodes CAWSVGTPLTNEQFF.

V usage is TRBV5-1 and J usage is TRBJ2-7, with D maybe TRBD1 (5 bases). This CDR3 comprises 14 residues. V shed 2 bases and J shed 6 bases, with 15 bases lying between them. Germline CDR1 SGHRS, CDR2 YFSETQ. This CDR3 is CASSLGEPRPEQYF. In DNA form, the CDR3 reads TGCGCCAGCAGCTTAGGGGAACCCAGGCCCGAGCAGTACTTC. The variable domain in full, with the rest retrieved from reference TRBV5-1 and TRBJ2-7, is KAGVTQTPRYLIKTRGQQVTLSCSPISGHRSVSWYQQTPGQGLQFLFEYFSETQRNKGNFPGRFSGRQFSNSRSEMNVSTLELGDSALYLCASSLGEPRPEQYFGPGTRLTVT.

V gene TRBV11-3 combines with J gene TRBJ2-3; 10 positions match TRBD2. Trimming at V came to 3 bases and at J to 2 bases, leaving 5 bases not matched to a gene. The length of the CDR3 is 16 residues. CDR1 SGHNT and CDR2 YENEEA come from the germline V gene. Here the CDR3 DNA reads TGTGCCAGCAGCTTCGGCACTAGCGGGACCACAGATACGCAGTATTTT. Its translation: CASSFGTSGTTDTQYF.

V gene TRBV9 combines with J gene TRBJ2-3; no reliable D call. With 0 bases removed from V and 0 bases from J, the gap between germline ends came to 5 bases. This CDR3 is 14 amino acids long. Germline-derived CDR1 and CDR2 are SGDLS and YYNGEE. CDR3 DNA sequence: TGTGCCAGCAGCGTAGGTGGCAGCACAGATACGCAGTATTTT. It codes for CASSVGGSTDTQYF. The variable domain in full, with the rest retrieved from reference TRBV9 and TRBJ2-3, is DSGVTQTPKHLITATGQRVTLRCSPRSGDLSVYWYQQSLDQGLQFLIQYYNGEERAKGNILERFSAQQFPDLHSELNLSSLELGDSALYFCASSVGGSTDTQYFGPGTRLTVL.

J is TRBJ1-3 and V is TRBV18; D is ambiguous. Trimming removed 0 bases at V and 0 bases at J, with 12 bases between. Germline loops: CDR1 KGHSH, CDR2 LQKENI. This CDR3 is built from 17 residues. CDR3 DNA sequence: TGTGCCAGCTCACCACCGAACTTGCAGACCTCTGGAAACACCATATATTTT. Its protein is CASSPPNLQTSGNTIYF.

The chain couples TRBV9 to TRBJ2-7; a possible D gene is TRBD2 (6 bases). Trimming stripped 0 bases from V and 2 bases from J, with 9 bases between. The length of the CDR3 is 14 residues. The germline V gene has CDR1 SGDLS and CDR2 YYNGEE. The CDR3, as DNA: TGTGCCAGCAGCGTAGTCGGGGAGGCCTACGAGCAGTACTTC. Protein product: CASSVVGEAYEQYF.

The chain joins TRBV5-1 to TRBJ2-2, with no clear D. The CDR3 length is 14 residues. V gave up 2 bases and J gave up 2 bases, with 7 bases separating them. Germline CDR1 SGHRS, CDR2 YFSETQ. The DNA of the CDR3 is TGCGCCAGCAGCTTCGGACGTAACACCGGGGAGCTGTTTTTT. This codes for CASSFGRNTGELFF.

The V gene is TRBV27, the J gene TRBJ2-2, with a weak D call TRBD1 (5 bases). The CDR3 consists of 14 residues. With 7 bases removed from V and 4 bases from J, the gap between germline ends came to 13 bases. CDR1 and CDR2 from the germline V gene are MNHEY and SMNVEV (reference sequence). The CDR3 DNA follows: TGTGCCAGCACCGGGCTTAGGGGCACCGGGGAGCTGTTTTTT. Translation: CASTGLRGTGELFF.

V usage is TRBV15 and J usage is TRBJ2-1, with 11 bases aligning to TRBD2. V lost 2 bases to trimming and J lost 4 bases; unmatched junction nucleotides: 13. Germline CDR1 and CDR2: LNHNV and YYDKDF (reference sequence). The CDR3 has 19 residues. Here the CDR3 reads CATSRSLTSGIDVYNEQFF. DNA of the CDR3: TGTGCCACCAGCAGATCGCTGACTAGCGGGATAGACGTTTACAATGAGCAGTTCTTC.

This clone showed up just a few times. The rearrangement joins TRBV5-1 to TRBJ2-5, with D perhaps matching TRBD2 (6 bases). Germline assignment: CDR1 SGHRS and CDR2 YFSETQ. Trimming shortened V by 0 bases and J by 4 bases, and 10 bases separated the two germline ends. The CDR3 runs to 14 residues. In DNA, the CDR3 is TGCGCCAGCAGCTTGGGATCGGGAGTAGAGACCCAGTACTTC. This gives the protein CASSLGSGVETQYF.

The chain uses TRBV7-9 and TRBJ2-1; 8 nucleotides agree with TRBD1. The CDR3 has 14 amino acids. Germline values: CDR1 SEHNR, CDR2 FQNEAQ (reference sequence). The V segment lost 10 bases and the J segment 9 bases; nucleotides outside the gene matches: 14. DNA of the CDR3: TGTGCCACCACACGTGGGACAGGAGGGGGTGAGCAGTTCTTC. Protein: CATTRGTGGGEQFF.

This clone came up once. The rearrangement joins TRBV7-2 to TRBJ2-2; 8 bases are a match to TRBD2. V lost 5 bases to trimming and J lost 4 bases; unmatched junction nucleotides: 6. CDR3 length equals 15 residues. The V gene's germline CDR1 is SGHTA and CDR2 FQGNSA. Here the CDR3 reads CASSAGTRTTGELFF. The DNA for the CDR3 is TGTGCCAGCAGCGCCGGGACTAGGACCACCGGGGAGCTGTTTTTT.

This clone was seen a single time. This rearrangement joins TRBV28 to TRBJ2-2; D call uncertain. This CDR3 region has 13 residues. CDR1 and CDR2 (germline): MDHEN, SYDVKM. V was shortened by 4 bases and J by 5 bases, with 8 bases between the two germline ends. The CDR3 reads CASSSPRTGELFF. In DNA form, the CDR3 reads TGTGCCAGCAGTTCCCCCAGGACCGGGGAGCTGTTTTTT. The full variable domain, in which reference TRBV28 and TRBJ2-2 provide the parts outside the CDR3, is DVKVTQSSRYLVKRTGEKVFLECVQDMDHENMFWYRQDPGLGLRLIYFSYDVKMKEKGDIPEGYSVSREKKERFSLILESASTNQTSMYLCASSSPRTGELFFGEGSRLTVL.

The chain recombines TRBV10-3 with TRBJ2-2, with D possibly being TRBD1 (5 bases). The CDR3 has 14 amino acids. V was clipped by 6 bases and J by 3 bases, with 11 bases between them. The V gene's germline CDR1 is ENHRY and CDR2 SYGVKD. CDR3 in DNA: TGTGCCATCAGGGACACAGTGGACACCGGGGAGCTGTTTTTT. This codes for CAIRDTVDTGELFF.